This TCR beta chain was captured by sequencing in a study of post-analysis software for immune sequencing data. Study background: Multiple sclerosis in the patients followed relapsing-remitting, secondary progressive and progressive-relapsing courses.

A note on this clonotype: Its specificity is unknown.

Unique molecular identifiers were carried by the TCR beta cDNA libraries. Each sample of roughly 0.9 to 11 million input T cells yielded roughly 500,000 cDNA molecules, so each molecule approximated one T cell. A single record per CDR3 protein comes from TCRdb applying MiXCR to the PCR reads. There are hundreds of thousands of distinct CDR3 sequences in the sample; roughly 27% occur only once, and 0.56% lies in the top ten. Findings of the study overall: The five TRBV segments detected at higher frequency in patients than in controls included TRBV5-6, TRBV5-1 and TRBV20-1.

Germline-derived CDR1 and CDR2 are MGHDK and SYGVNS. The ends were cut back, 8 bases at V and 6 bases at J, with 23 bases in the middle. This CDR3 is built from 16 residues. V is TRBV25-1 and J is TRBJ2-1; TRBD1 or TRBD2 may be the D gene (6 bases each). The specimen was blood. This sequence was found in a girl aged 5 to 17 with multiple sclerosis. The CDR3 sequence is CASALGGPEGVNEQFF. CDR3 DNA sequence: TGTGCCAGCGCGCTTGGGGGACCGGAGGGGGTCAATGAGCAGTTCTTC. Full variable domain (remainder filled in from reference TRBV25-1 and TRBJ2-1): EADIYQTPRYLVIGTGKKITLECSQTMGHDKMYWYQQDPGMELHLIHYSYGVNSTEKGDLSSESTVSRIRTEHFPLTLESARPSHTSQYLCASALGGPEGVNEQFFGPGTRLTVL.